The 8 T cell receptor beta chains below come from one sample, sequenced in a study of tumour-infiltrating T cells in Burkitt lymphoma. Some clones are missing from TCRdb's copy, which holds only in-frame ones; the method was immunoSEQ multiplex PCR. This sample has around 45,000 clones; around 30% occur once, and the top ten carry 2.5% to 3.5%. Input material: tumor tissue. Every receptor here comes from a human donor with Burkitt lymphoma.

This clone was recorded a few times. CDR3 amino acids: CASAGKGETQYF. The DNA for the CDR3 is TGTGCCAGCGCGGGGAAAGGGGAGACCCAGTACTTC. The V and J genes are TRBV7-9 and TRBJ2-5; tentative D call: TRBD2 (6 bases). This CDR3 has 12 amino acids. Looked up from germline, CDR1 is SEHNR and CDR2 is FQNEAQ (reference sequence). The V and J ends lost 8 bases and 5 bases respectively, with 12 bases between them.

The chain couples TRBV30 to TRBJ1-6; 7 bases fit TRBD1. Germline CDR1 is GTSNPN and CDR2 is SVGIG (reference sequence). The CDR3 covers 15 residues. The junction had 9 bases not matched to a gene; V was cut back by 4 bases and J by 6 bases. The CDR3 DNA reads TGTGCCTGGAAGGTCGACAGGGCCTCTAATTCACCCCTCCACTTT. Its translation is CAWKVDRASNSPLHF.

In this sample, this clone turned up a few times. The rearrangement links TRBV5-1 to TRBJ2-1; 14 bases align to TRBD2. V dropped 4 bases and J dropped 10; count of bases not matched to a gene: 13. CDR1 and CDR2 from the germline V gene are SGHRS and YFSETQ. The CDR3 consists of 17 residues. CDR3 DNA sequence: TGCGCCAGCAGCCGTGACCCGGGACTAGCGGGGGTGGGGGAGCAGTTCTTC. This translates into CASSRDPGLAGVGEQFF.

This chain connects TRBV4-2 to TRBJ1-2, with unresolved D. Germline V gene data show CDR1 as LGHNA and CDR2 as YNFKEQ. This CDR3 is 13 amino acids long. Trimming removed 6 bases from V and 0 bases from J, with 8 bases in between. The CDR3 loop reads CASRQETNYGYTF. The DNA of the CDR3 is TGTGCCAGCAGGCAGGAGACTAACTATGGCTACACCTTC.

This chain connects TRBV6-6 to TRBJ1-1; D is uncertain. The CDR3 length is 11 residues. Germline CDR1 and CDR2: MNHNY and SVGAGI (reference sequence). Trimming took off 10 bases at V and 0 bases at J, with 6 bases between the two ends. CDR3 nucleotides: TGTGCCACACTACTGAACACTGAAGCTTTCTTT. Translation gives CATLLNTEAFF.

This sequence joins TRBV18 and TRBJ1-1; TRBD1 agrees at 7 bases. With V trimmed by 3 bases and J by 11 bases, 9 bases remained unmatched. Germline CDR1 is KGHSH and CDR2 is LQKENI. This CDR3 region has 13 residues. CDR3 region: CASSPNKQGNAFF. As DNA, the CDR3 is TGTGCCAGCTCACCCAACAAACAGGGGAACGCTTTCTTT.

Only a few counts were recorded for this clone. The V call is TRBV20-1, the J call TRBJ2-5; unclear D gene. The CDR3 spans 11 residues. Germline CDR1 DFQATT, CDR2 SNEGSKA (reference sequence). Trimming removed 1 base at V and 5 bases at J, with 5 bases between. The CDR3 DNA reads TGCAGTGCTAGAGTAGGGGAGACCCAGTACTTC. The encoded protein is CSARVGETQYF.

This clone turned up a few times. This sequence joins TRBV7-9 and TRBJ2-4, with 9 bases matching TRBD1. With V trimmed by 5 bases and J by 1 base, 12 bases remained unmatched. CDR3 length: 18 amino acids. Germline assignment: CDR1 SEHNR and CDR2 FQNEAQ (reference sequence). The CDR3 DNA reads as TGTGCCAGCAGCCTCCCTTTCCGACAGGGGGGGGCCAAAAACATTCAGTACTTC. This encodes CASSLPFRQGGAKNIQYF.